The rows below give T cell receptor beta chains drawn from one sample of a study of graft-versus-host responses after intestinal transplantation. The repertoire was sequenced with immunoSEQ multiplex PCR; TCRdb's copy has only in-frame clones and lacks some. The table shows under 30,000 clones, with more than 80% occurring only once. The starting material was PBMCs, obtained 18 days after transplant. All receptors derive from a human patient who received an intestinal transplant, so some T cells may come from the graft donor. Each CDR3 is given with its conserved first and last residue. A D gene is named only where the DNA matches it firmly. A row's size may be missing; if present it is once, few, many or a size class.

>TRBV23-1|-|-|TRBJ2-7
TGCACCCAGATGCGGGGTTTCTACGAGCAGTACTTC
CTQMRGFYEQYF
>TRBV4-2|TRBD1|once|TRBJ2-2
TGTGCCAGCAGCCAAGCTATGGACAGGGCGTTCACCGGGGAGCTGTTTTTT
CASSQAMDRAFTGELFF
>TRBV6-5|-|-|TRBJ1-6
TGTGCCAGCAGTGCTGGTTCACCCCTCCACTTT
CASSAGSPLHF
>TRBV6-5|-|-|TRBJ1-5
TGTGCCAGCGGGTATCAGCCCCAGCATTTT
CASGYQPQHF
>TRBV11-2|-|-|TRBJ1-1
TGTGCCAGCAGCCCCTGGAAGGATAACACTGAAGCTTTCTTT
CASSPWKDNTEAFF
>TRBV6-1|TRBD1|-|TRBJ2-7
TGTGCCAGCAGTGCGGGACAGGAGAGCTCCTACGAGCAGTACTTC
CASSAGQESSYEQYF
>TRBV7-9|-|-|TRBJ2-4
TGTGCCAGCAGCTCAGCTAATGAGTTCTCCAAAAACATTCAGTACTTC
CASSSANEFSKNIQYF
>TRBV4-1|-|-|TRBJ1-1
TGCGCCAGCAGCCAAGGCTCAGCTGGGGACACTGAAGCTTTCTTT
CASSQGSAGDTEAFF
>TRBV11-2|-|-|TRBJ2-1
TGTGCCAGCAGCTTAGATTTGTACAATGAGCAGTTCTTC
CASSLDLYNEQFF
>TRBV7-9|-|once|TRBJ2-7
TGTGCCAGCAGCCAGACAGGTGAGACCTACGAGCAGTACTTC
CASSQTGETYEQYF
>TRBV11-2|TRBD1|-|TRBJ1-1
TGTGCCAGCAGCTCAAGTGGACAGGGAGGGGAAGCTTTCTTT
CASSSSGQGGEAFF
>TRBV5-1|TRBD2|-|TRBJ2-1
TGCGCCAGCGCCCTCTGGACTAGCTCCCCAAGCAATGAGCAGTTCTTC
CASALWTSSPSNEQFF
>TRBV4-1|-|few|TRBJ1-4
TGCGCCAGCAGCTATCAGGTCGGGCAGGCTGCCGAAAAACTGTTTTTT
CASSYQVGQAAEKLFF
>TRBV2|-|-|TRBJ2-5
TGTGCCAGCAGTGACCCCCCGTCTATGGGAGAGACCCAGTACTTC
CASSDPPSMGETQYF
>TRBV30|-|-|TRBJ1-6
TGTGCCTGGTCTCAGGGGAACGATAATTCACCCCTCCACTTT
CAWSQGNDNSPLHF
>TRBV4-1|-|-|TRBJ1-5
TGCGCCAGCAGCCAAGCCGCGGGCATAGCCCAGCATTTT
CASSQAAGIAQHF
>TRBV13|-|-|TRBJ2-7
TGTGCCAGCAGCTTACAGAAAACAGAGCAGTACTTC
CASSLQKTEQYF
>TRBV6-1|TRBD2|-|TRBJ2-3
TGTGCCAGCAGTGAAAACTTTAGGCGGGGGGCCTTACGCACAGATACGCAGTATTTT
CASSENFRRGALRTDTQYF
>TRBV5-1|TRBD2|-|TRBJ2-3
TGCGCCAGCAGCCCGAAACTAGCGGGGGTTTCAGATACGCAGTATTTT
CASSPKLAGVSDTQYF
>TRBV9|TRBD1|-|TRBJ1-1
TGTGCCAGCAGCGGAGACAGGGGGCGCGTCACTGAAGCTTTCTTT
CASSGDRGRVTEAFF
>TRBV7-9|-|-|TRBJ2-5
TGTGCCAGCAGCTTTGGTCCCAAAGAGACCCAGTACTTC
CASSFGPKETQYF
>TRBV9|-|-|TRBJ2-6
TGTGCCAGCAGCGTAGACTGGATGGTGGGGGGGCGCAGGGCCAACGTCCTGACTTTC
CASSVDWMVGGRRANVLTF
>TRBV11-2|-|-|TRBJ2-7
TGTGCCAGCAGCCCCTCGGGACAACATCCTTACGAGCAGTACTTC
CASSPSGQHPYEQYF
>TRBV7-2|-|-|TRBJ2-4
TGTGCCAGCAGCTTAGTCGGGGGTACGGCGTTGGTAGCCAAAAACATTCAGTACTTC
CASSLVGGTALVAKNIQYF
>TRBV6-6|-|-|TRBJ1-1
TGTGCCAGCAGTACAACCTTCACAGCTTTCTTT
CASSTTFTAFF
>TRBV27|-|-|TRBJ2-1
TGTGCCAGCAGTTTAGGGGTCACCTACAATGAGCAGTTCTTC
CASSLGVTYNEQFF
>TRBV15|TRBD1|-|TRBJ2-7
TGTGCCACCAGGACTCACTCCGGGACAGGACCCTTCGAGCAGTACTTC
CATRTHSGTGPFEQYF
>TRBV7-9|TRBD2|once|TRBJ2-1
TGTGCCAGCAGCTTAGCGGGTAGCGGGGGGCCCTACAATGAGCAGTTCTTC
CASSLAGSGGPYNEQFF
>TRBV10-2|TRBD2|-|TRBJ2-1
TGCGCCAGCATCTCGTCGGGGGGGCACTTCTACAATGAGCAGTTCTTC
CASISSGGHFYNEQFF
>TRBV7-9|-|once|TRBJ2-3
TGTGCCAGCAGCTCTACCAGCACCCCGGGCACAGATACGCAGTATTTT
CASSSTSTPGTDTQYF
>TRBV6-1|-|-|TRBJ1-1
TGTGCCAGCAGTGAAATAGGCAGGGAGACCACTGAAGCTTTCTTT
CASSEIGRETTEAFF
>TRBV5-4|TRBD2|-|TRBJ2-7
TGTGCCAGCAGTCGGGAGGCCTACGAGCAGTACTTC
CASSREAYEQYF
>TRBV5-1|TRBD1|-|TRBJ1-1
TGCGCCAGCAGCTTGACAGGGGTAACTGAAGCTTTCTTT
CASSLTGVTEAFF
>TRBV2|-|-|TRBJ2-7
TGTGCCAGCAGTCGGGGACGGGAGAGCTCCTACGAGCAGTACTTC
CASSRGRESSYEQYF
>TRBV9|TRBD1|-|TRBJ2-2
TGTGCCAGCAGCCTCGTGGGACAGATCTTCACCGGGGAGCTGTTTTTT
CASSLVGQIFTGELFF
>TRBV5-6|-|-|TRBJ1-1
TGTGCCAGCAGCCAGGCAGGGGACACTGAAGCTTTCTTT
CASSQAGDTEAFF
>TRBV10-3|-|-|TRBJ2-5
TGTGCCATCGGGCGTTCGTTACAAGAGACCCAGTACTTC
CAIGRSLQETQYF
>TRBV30|-|-|TRBJ1-1
TGTGCCTGGAATGTACTTGGGGCCCTTGAAGCTTTCTTT
CAWNVLGALEAFF
>TRBV4-1|-|-|TRBJ1-5
TGCGCCAGCAGCCCCGTGAGTGATCAGCCCCAGCATTTT
CASSPVSDQPQHF
>TRBV4-1|-|-|TRBJ1-2
TGCGCCAGCAGCCAAGATGGGCACTCTAACTATGGCTACACCTTC
CASSQDGHSNYGYTF
>TRBV7-2|-|-|TRBJ1-1
TGTGCCAGCAGTTGGTTGAACACTGAAGCTTTCTTT
CASSWLNTEAFF
>TRBV13|-|-|TRBJ2-3
TGTGCCAGCAGCTCCGGACAAGATACGCAGTATTTT
CASSSGQDTQYF
>TRBV13|-|-|TRBJ2-3
TGTGCCAGCAGCTTAGGAAGGGATACGCAGTATTTT
CASSLGRDTQYF
>TRBV6-5|-|-|TRBJ1-2
TGTGCCAGCAGTTACTCCGAGGGCTATGGCTACACCTTC
CASSYSEGYGYTF
>TRBV13|-|-|TRBJ2-2
TGTGCCAGCAGCGCGACTAGGGAGCTGTTTTTT
CASSATRELFF
>TRBV5-1|-|-|TRBJ2-5
TGCGCCAGCAGCTTACGGGAATTTCAAGAGACCCAGTACTTC
CASSLREFQETQYF
>TRBV7-3|-|-|TRBJ1-6
TGTGCCAGCAGCTTATATAAAACTCCTTCACCCCTCCACTTT
CASSLYKTPSPLHF
>TRBV19|-|-|TRBJ1-5
TGTGCCAGTAGTATAGGACATATTAATCAGCCCCAGCATTTT
CASSIGHINQPQHF
>TRBV7-9|-|-|TRBJ2-2
TGTGCCAGCAGCTTAGGGTTGGGGGCGACAAACACCGGGGAGCTGTTTTTT
CASSLGLGATNTGELFF
>TRBV12-5|-|-|TRBJ2-1
TGTGCTAGTGGTTTGTCCTTAGAAGGAGCCAATGAGCAGTTCTTC
CASGLSLEGANEQFF
>TRBV6-6|TRBD1|-|TRBJ1-1
TGTGCCAGCACTCCGACGGCAGGGGGGAACACTGAAGCTTTCTTT
CASTPTAGGNTEAFF
>TRBV2|TRBD2|-|TRBJ2-5
TGTGCCAGCGAGGGAGGGTATGGGGCCGTTATATCCCAGTACTTC
CASEGGYGAVISQYF
>TRBV7-2|-|once|TRBJ1-1
TGTGCCAGCAGCTTGGTGCGGGACAATGGAGCTTTCTTT
CASSLVRDNGAFF
>TRBV6-6|-|-|TRBJ1-2
TGTGCCAGCAGTCCCCGGGACAACCCCTATGGCTACACCTTC
CASSPRDNPYGYTF
>TRBV29-1|-|-|TRBJ1-2
TGCAACGTGACGGGGAGTAACTATGGCTACACCTTC
CNVTGSNYGYTF
>TRBV6-5|-|once|TRBJ2-2
TGTGCCAGCAGTTACGGAGGGTTCGGGGAGCTGTTTTTT
CASSYGGFGELFF
>TRBV9|TRBD1|few|TRBJ2-1
TGTGCCAGCAGCGGAGGTGGGACAGGGATATATGAGCAGTTCTTC
CASSGGGTGIYEQFF
>TRBV7-9|-|once|TRBJ2-7
TGTGCCAGCAGCCCCCCCGGGTACGAGCAGTACTTC
CASSPPGYEQYF